This T cell receptor beta chain was observed in a study of cytomegalovirus exposure and HLA in healthy donors. PCR used 60 Vbeta primers and 13 Jbeta primers. Measured with immunoSEQ multiplex PCR; TCRdb has only the in-frame clones, and not every one. The table records roughly 99,000 clones, roughly 82% of them present only once. This clone appeared a single time. As yet, its antigen is unknown. Whole-study results and caveats: Sequencing had likely introduced a cluster of highly shared sequence variants as an artifact. Reports showed the classifier diagnosing cytomegalovirus status with high specificity and sensitivity. Several of the most significant clusters appeared linked to common viral pathogens, based on a later analysis.

The sample was PBMCs. This receptor was obtained from a man younger than 45 in good health and CMV-seropositive.

The CDR3 reads CASSSPTDEQYF. CDR3 coding DNA: TGTGCCAGCAGCTCACCGACAGACGAGCAGTACTTC. The V gene is TRBV13, the J gene TRBJ2-7; D is perhaps TRBD1 (5 bases). The CDR3 spans 12 residues. The ends were cut back, 4 bases at V and 5 bases at J, with 9 bases in the middle. Germline V CDR1 and CDR2: PRHDT, FYEKMQ (reference sequence). The full variable domain, its missing parts supplied by reference TRBV13 and TRBJ2-7, is AAGVIQSPRHLIKEKRETATLKCYPIPRHDTVYWYQQGPGQDPQFLISFYEKMQSDKGSIPDRFSAQQFSDYHSELNMSSLELGDSALYFCASSSPTDEQYFGPGTRLTVT.